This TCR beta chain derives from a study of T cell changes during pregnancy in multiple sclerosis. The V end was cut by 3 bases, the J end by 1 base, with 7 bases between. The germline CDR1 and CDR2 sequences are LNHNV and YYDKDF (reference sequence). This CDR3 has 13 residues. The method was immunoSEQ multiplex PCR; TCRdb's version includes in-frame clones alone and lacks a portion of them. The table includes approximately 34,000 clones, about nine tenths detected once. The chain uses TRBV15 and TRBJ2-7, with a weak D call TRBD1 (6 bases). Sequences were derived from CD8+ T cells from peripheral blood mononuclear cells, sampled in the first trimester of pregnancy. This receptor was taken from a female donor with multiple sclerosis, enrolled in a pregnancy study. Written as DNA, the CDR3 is TGTGCCACCAGCAGGGACAGATCCTACGAGCAGTACTTC. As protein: CATSRDRSYEQYF.